This entry lists 15 T cell receptor beta chains sequenced from one sample in a study of beta chain features in type 1 diabetes. Every bit of the isolated RNA underwent reverse transcription, so sequencing read expressed TCRB transcripts. Profiling relied on immunoSEQ multiplex PCR, and the TCRdb table lists in-frame clones only, not all of them. The sample consists of 430,000 or so clones, about an eighth of them appearing once. The sequencing sample was made of naive CD4+ T cells from blood. The receptors originated from a woman between 18 and 29 years old in good health.

This clone was observed a few times. The chain carries TRBV7-9 and TRBJ2-1; D is uncertain. Trimming left V 3 bases short and J 12 bases short, with 12 bases between. The CDR3 length is 12 residues. The germline CDR1 and CDR2 sequences are SEHNR and FQNEAQ (reference sequence). CDR3 nucleotide sequence: TGTGCCAGCAGCTTGGGTCGTCCGGGGCAGTTCTTC. Its protein product is CASSLGRPGQFF.

A word on this clone: One junction end disagrees with the germline gene, perhaps due to a read error. The V and J genes are TRBV7-7 and TRBJ2-1; D is possibly TRBD1 (5 bases). Germline V lookup: CDR1 SSHAT, CDR2 FNYEAQ (reference sequence). The CDR3 covers 13 residues. CDR3 sequence: CASSLDSDNEQFF. The CDR3 DNA reads TGTGCTAGCAGCTTAGACAGCGACAATGAGCAGTTCTTC. Drawing the rest from reference TRBV7-7 and TRBJ2-1, the complete variable domain is GAGVSQSPRYKVTKRGQDVTLRCDPISSHATLYWYQQALGQGPEFLTYFNYEAQPDKSGLPSDRFSAERPEGSISTLTIQRTEQRDSAMYRCASSLDSDNEQFFGPGTRLTVL.

This chain connects TRBV6-6 to TRBJ2-7; no clear D. Trimming shortened V by 0 bases and J by 1 base, and 7 bases separated the two germline ends. The CDR3 sequence is 14 residues long. Germline V gene lookup returns CDR1 MNHNY and CDR2 SVGAGI (reference sequence). CDR3 nucleotides: TGTGCCAGCAGTTACTCGCCAGAGTCCTACGAGCAGTACGTC. Translating gives CASSYSPESYEQYV.

The chain couples TRBV2 to TRBJ2-1; D is perhaps TRBD1 or TRBD2 (5 bases each). Germline CDR1 SNHLY, CDR2 FYNNEI. This CDR3 has 15 residues. The V and J ends lost 2 bases and 14 bases respectively, with 22 bases between them. CDR3: CASSEQALGPERKFF. CDR3 DNA: TGTGCCAGCAGTGAACAGGCCCTGGGACCCGAACGTAAGTTCTTC.

The rearrangement links TRBV5-1 to TRBJ2-1, with D tentatively TRBD1 (8 bases). This CDR3 has 16 amino acids. V lost 5 bases to trimming and J lost 0 bases, with 15 bases between them. Germline values: CDR1 SGHRS, CDR2 YFSETQ. Here the CDR3 DNA reads TGCGCCAGCAGAGACAGGGGAGGGAGCTCCTACAATGAGCAGTTCTTC. Its translation is CASRDRGGSSYNEQFF.

The V call is TRBV7-6, the J call TRBJ2-7; D unclear. Per the germline V gene, CDR1 is SGHVS and CDR2 is FNYEAQ. The V end lost 9 bases, the J end lost 6 bases, and 12 bases lay between the germline ends. This CDR3 is built from 11 residues. In nucleotides, the CDR3 is TGTGCCAGAAAAAGCGTCGCCGAGCAGTACGTC. Translated, it gives CARKSVAEQYV.

The chain has TRBV5-1 and TRBJ2-7; 10 bases map to TRBD1. The V gene's germline CDR1 is SGHRS and CDR2 YFSETQ. V gave up 4 bases and J gave up 3 bases; unmatched junction bases: 7. The CDR3 is 15 residues long. CDR3 in amino acids: CASSTGTGVLYEQYF. The CDR3 DNA reads as TGCGCCAGCAGCACCGGGACAGGGGTCCTCTACGAGCAGTACTTC.

This chain connects TRBV5-1 to TRBJ2-3; 8 bases agree with TRBD2. V was clipped by 5 bases and J by 5 bases; unmatched bases: 4. This CDR3 region has 13 residues. CDR1 SGHRS and CDR2 YFSETQ come from the germline V gene. The CDR3 loop is CASRGLVGDTQYF. The CDR3 coding sequence is TGCGCCAGCAGGGGACTAGTTGGAGATACGCAGTATTTT.

This clone was picked up a small number of times. The chain joins TRBV5-1 to TRBJ2-3; D uncertain. This CDR3 spans 14 amino acids. The germline gives CDR1 SGHRS, CDR2 YFSETQ. The V end lost 6 bases, the J end lost 2 bases, and 13 bases lay between the germline ends. This chain's CDR3 is CASTTGTITDTQYF. In nucleotides, the CDR3 is TGCGCCAGCACCACTGGAACAATCACAGATACGCAGTATTTT.

This clone was detected only once. This chain's CDR3 is CASSNPGTAEWGYTF. CDR3 DNA: TGTGCCAGCAGCAACCCCGGGACCGCCGAATGGGGCTACACCTTC. The chain links TRBV5-4 to TRBJ1-2; D might be TRBD1 (5 bases). The CDR3 totals 15 residues. Trimming took off 4 bases at V and 8 bases at J, with 21 bases between the two ends. The germline CDR1 and CDR2 sequences are SGHNT and YYREEE (reference sequence).

This rearrangement joins TRBV5-1 to TRBJ2-1, with D possibly TRBD2 on 6 matching bases. V lost 4 bases to trimming and J lost 2 bases, with 19 bases between them. The CDR3 is 17 amino acids. The germline gives CDR1 SGHRS, CDR2 YFSETQ. The CDR3 region has the DNA TGCGCCAGCAGCGCGGGTAGGGGTCGGGGGACCTACAATGAGCAGTTCTTC. It is translated as CASSAGRGRGTYNEQFF.

The chain combines TRBV25-1 with TRBJ1-1; 11 bases are shared with TRBD1. CDR1 and CDR2 from the germline V gene are MGHDK and SYGVNS. J was trimmed by 1 base and V by 3 bases; bases with no gene match: 7. This CDR3 region has 17 residues. Here the CDR3 reads CASSDLGQGARNTEAFF. The CDR3 nucleotides are TGTGCCAGCAGTGATCTCGGACAGGGGGCGAGGAACACTGAAGCTTTCTTT.

A few counts support this clone. V gene TRBV14 combines with J gene TRBJ2-4; 10 bases are shared with TRBD2. V shed 5 bases and J 6 bases; nucleotides not matched to a gene: 4. The CDR3 spans 14 residues. The germline V gene encodes CDR1 SGHDN and CDR2 FVKESK. The CDR3 loop is CASSISGGLNIQYF. The CDR3 bases are TGTGCCAGCAGCATTAGCGGGGGGTTAAACATTCAGTACTTC.

The chain has TRBV9 and TRBJ1-1; weak D call: TRBD1 (5 bases). Germline CDR1 and CDR2: SGDLS and YYNGEE. V lost 3 bases and J lost 7, with 19 bases in between. This CDR3 region has 15 residues. CDR3 region: CASSGSGGTDHEAFF. CDR3 nucleotides: TGTGCCAGCAGCGGAAGCGGGGGTACCGATCATGAAGCTTTCTTT.

The chain employs TRBV4-2 and TRBJ1-1; no clear D. Germline V gene data show CDR1 as LGHNA and CDR2 as YNFKEQ. Between the trimmed V and J ends, which lost 1 base and 1 base, there was a span of 7 bases. CDR3 length: 14 residues. The CDR3 loop is CASSQGGRNTEAFF. The CDR3 coding sequence is TGTGCCAGCAGCCAAGGTGGCAGGAACACTGAAGCTTTCTTT.